The clone carrying this T cell receptor beta chain was found a few times. The record originates from a study of blood T cell repertoires in COVID-19. About the study: Nucleic acid was either cDNA or gDNA, and it came from T cells, B-cell-depleted T cells, or PBMCs.

V lost 3 bases and J lost 7, with 13 bases in between. Germline loops: CDR1 SEHNR, CDR2 FQNEAQ (reference sequence). The CDR3 sequence is 13 residues long. Authors' methods: Amplifying reference gene primers gave estimates of nucleated cell counts. TCRdb's copy holds only in-frame clones and misses some; the assay was immunoSEQ multiplex PCR. V and J calls and clone size are as listed in that table; D and trimming were resolved from the DNA. Of 300,000 or so clones listed, 89% were seen once; the top ten hold 5% to 7%. The sequencing sample was made of peripheral blood. This chain uses TRBV7-9 with TRBJ2-7, with D maybe TRBD2 (5 bases). This TCR derives from a man younger than 35 who had recovered from COVID-19. DNA of the CDR3: TGTGCCAGCAGCTTGGTAGCGACGGGAGAGCAGTACTTC. It encodes CASSLVATGEQYF.